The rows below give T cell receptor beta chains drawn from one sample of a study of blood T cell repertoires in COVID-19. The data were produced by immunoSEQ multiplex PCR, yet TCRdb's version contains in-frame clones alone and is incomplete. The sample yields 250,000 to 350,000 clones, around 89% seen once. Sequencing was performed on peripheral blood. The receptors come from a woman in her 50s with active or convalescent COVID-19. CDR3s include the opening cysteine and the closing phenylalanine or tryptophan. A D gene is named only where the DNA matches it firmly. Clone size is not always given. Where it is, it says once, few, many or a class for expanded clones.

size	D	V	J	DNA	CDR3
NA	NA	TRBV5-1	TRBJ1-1	TGCGCCAGCAGCCCTGGACAGACCAACACTGAAGCTTTCTTT	CASSPGQTNTEAFF
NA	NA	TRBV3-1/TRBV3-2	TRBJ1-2	TGTGCCAGCAGCCAAGAACTGACTAACTATGGCTACACCTTC	CASSQELTNYGYTF
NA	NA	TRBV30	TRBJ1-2	TGTGCCTGGAGCCTGGCGGGGCCTAGCGGCTATGGCTACACCTTC	CAWSLAGPSGYGYTF
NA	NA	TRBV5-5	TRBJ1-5	TGTGCCAGCAGCTTGTCAGGGTCGGGCAATCAGCCCCAGCATTTT	CASSLSGSGNQPQHF
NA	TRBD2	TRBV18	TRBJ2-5	TGTGCCAGCTCGCCTGGACTAGCGGGAAGAGAGACCCAGTACTTC	CASSPGLAGRETQYF
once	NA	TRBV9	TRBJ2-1	TGTGCCAGCAGCGTAGTTTCGAGGAACAATGAGCAGTTCTTC	CASSVVSRNNEQFF
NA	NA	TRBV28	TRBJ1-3	TGTGCCAGCAGTTTATATTACAGGATATATTTT	CASSLYYRIYF
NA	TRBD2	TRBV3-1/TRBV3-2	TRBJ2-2	TGTGCCAGCAGCCAAGATTGGCTAGCGGGAGAATTAACCGGGGAGCTGTTTTTT	CASSQDWLAGELTGELFF
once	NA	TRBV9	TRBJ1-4	TGTGCCAGCAGCCGGACGGGAGGTTATGCAACTAATGAAAAACTGTTTTTT	CASSRTGGYATNEKLFF
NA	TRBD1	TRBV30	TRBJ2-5	TGTGCCTGGAGGAACAGGGGGCGAGAGACCCAGTACTTC	CAWRNRGRETQYF
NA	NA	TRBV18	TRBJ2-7	TGTGCCAGCTCACCTCGCCAGATCTACGAGCAGTACTTC	CASSPRQIYEQYF
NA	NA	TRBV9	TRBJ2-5	TGTGCCAGCAGCGAGGGGACTCCGAAAGAGACCCAGTACTTC	CASSEGTPKETQYF
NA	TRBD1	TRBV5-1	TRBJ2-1	TGCGCCAGCAGCCCCGGGACAGGGAGTGAGCAGTTCTTC	CASSPGTGSEQFF
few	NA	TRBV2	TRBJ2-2	TGTGCCAGCAGTGCGGAGAACGCGAACACCGGGGAGCTGTTTTTT	CASSAENANTGELFF
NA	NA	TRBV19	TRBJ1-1	TGTGCCAGTAGTATAGGGACTTCAAACACTGAAGCTTTCTTT	CASSIGTSNTEAFF
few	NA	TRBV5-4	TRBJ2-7	TGTGCCAGCAGCGAGGGGGGGAGGCCCTACGAGCAGTACTTC	CASSEGGRPYEQYF
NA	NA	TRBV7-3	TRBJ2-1	TGTGCCAGCAGCCCCAATGGGGCAGGGCAAGACAATGAGCAGTTCTTC	CASSPNGAGQDNEQFF